Sequencing of this TCR beta chain was carried out in a study of blood T cell repertoires in COVID-19. Across the study: Sites across the United States, Italy and Spain contributed samples from acute and convalescent COVID-19. Sources were T cells, B-cell-depleted T cells, or PBMCs; the material itself was cDNA or gDNA.

This CDR3 contains 15 residues. The V and J ends lost 5 bases and 5 bases respectively, with 18 bases between them. Per germline, CDR1 LNHDA and CDR2 SQIVND (reference sequence). Sequencing was performed with immunoSEQ multiplex PCR; in TCRdb, only in-frame clones are kept and a portion is missing. The sample has approximately 38,000 clones, about 94% seen once; the top ten hold over 4%. This clone is a singleton in its sample. This TCR was recovered from a human donor with active COVID-19. The donor label of this sample is uncertain. The V gene is TRBV19, the J gene TRBJ1-1; D gene ambiguous. Sequenced material: peripheral blood. The CDR3 nucleotides read TGTGCCAGTAGTCGGGCGGACTCCCGATGGACTGAAGCTTTCTTT. Protein product: CASSRADSRWTEAFF.